These 11 T cell receptor beta chains came from one sample sequenced in a study of CD8+CD57+ T cells in acquired aplastic anemia. According to the study, genomic DNA was the template for TCR beta VDJ and CDR3 profiling. TCRdb reanalysed the reads using MiXCR and keeps one entry per CDR3 protein. The data show 200,000 to 250,000 distinct CDR3 sequences, 61% seen once. The sequencing input was sorted CD4+, CD8+, or CD8+CD57+ T cells (not recorded which) from PBMCs. Receptor source: a human donor in good health.

V is TRBV5-8 and J is TRBJ2-7; D unresolved. Trimming took off 7 bases at V and 1 base at J, with 12 bases between the two ends. CDR3 size: 13 residues. Germline CDR1 reads SGHTS; CDR2 reads YDEGEE. CDR3 amino acids: CASGYAESYEQYF. CDR3 sequence (DNA): TGTGCCAGCGGGTATGCGGAGTCCTACGAGCAGTACTTC.

There are many counts of this clonotype. The rearrangement uses TRBV7-9 and TRBJ2-7, with 10 nucleotides matching TRBD1. Looked up from germline, CDR1 is SEHNR and CDR2 is FQNEAQ (reference sequence). This CDR3 region has 15 residues. V lost 3 bases and J lost 5; bases outside the gene matches: 7. The CDR3 DNA reads as TGTGCCAGCAGCTTTCCCGGGACAGGGGTCAACGAGCAGTACTTC. Its protein product is CASSFPGTGVNEQYF.

CDR3 sequence: CASSSRSGANVLTF. For the CDR3, the DNA is TGTGCCAGCAGTTCGCGCTCTGGGGCCAACGTCCTGACTTTC. The chain couples TRBV12-3 or TRBV12-4 to TRBJ2-6, with no clear D. V lost 4 bases to trimming and J lost 0 bases, with 4 bases between them. The CDR3 runs to 14 residues.

The chain links TRBV7-8 to TRBJ2-1; D possibly matches TRBD1 or TRBD2 (5 bases each). The CDR3 length is 17 residues. Looked up from germline, CDR1 is SGHVS and CDR2 is FQNEAQ. The V gene lost 0 bases and the J gene lost 4 bases, with 16 bases spanning the gap. CDR3 in amino acids: CASSLALGEPGYNEQFF. CDR3 in DNA: TGTGCCAGCAGCTTAGCGCTGGGGGAGCCAGGGTACAATGAGCAGTTCTTC.

This clonotype occurred many times. In DNA, the CDR3 is TGTGCCAGCAGCCGCGTCGGGACTAACCAAGAGACCCAGTACTTC. Translating it yields CASSRVGTNQETQYF. The J gene is TRBJ2-5, the V gene TRBV12-3 or TRBV12-4; 7 bases line up with TRBD2. The length of the CDR3 is 15 residues. V gave up 6 bases and J gave up 0 bases; unmatched junction bases: 7.

V usage is TRBV7-2 and J usage is TRBJ2-5; the D is unclear. V lost 6 bases, J lost 3 bases, and 5 bases lay in between. Germline V lookup: CDR1 SGHTA, CDR2 FQGNSA. The CDR3 totals 11 residues. CDR3 nucleotides: TGTGCCAGCAGATCCGAAGAGACCCAGTACTTC. It translates to CASRSEETQYF.

The V call is TRBV29-1, the J call TRBJ2-1; 9 bases match TRBD1. The V gene end was trimmed by 0 bases and the J gene end by 8 bases; junction bases not matched to a gene: 5. Germline V gene data show CDR1 as SQVTM and CDR2 as ANQGSEA. There are 14 residues in the CDR3. This chain's CDR3 is CSVEDHRDRDEQFF. CDR3 sequence (DNA): TGCAGCGTTGAAGATCATAGGGACAGGGATGAGCAGTTCTTC.

The rearrangement uses TRBV2 and TRBJ2-1; D may match TRBD1 or TRBD2 (5 bases each). V gave up 2 bases and J gave up 2 bases, with 13 bases separating them. The CDR3 length is 16 residues. Germline V gene data show CDR1 as SNHLY and CDR2 as FYNNEI. This CDR3 is CASSEQGAATYNEQFF. In nucleotides, the CDR3 is TGTGCCAGCAGTGAACAGGGAGCGGCTACCTACAATGAGCAGTTCTTC.

The chain recombines TRBV6-6 with TRBJ2-1; TRBD2 matches at 16 bases. With V trimmed by 9 bases and J by 4 bases, 9 bases remained unmatched. The CDR3 spans 17 residues. CDR1 is MNHNY, CDR2 SVGAGI, per germline (reference sequence). The CDR3, as DNA: TGTGCCAGTTTGGGACTAGCGGGGGGGGGCCCTTACAATGAGCAGTTCTTC. Its protein is CASLGLAGGGPYNEQFF.

This clonotype was detected only a few times. The chain links TRBV15 to TRBJ1-3; D gene uncertain. The germline gives CDR1 LNHNV, CDR2 YYDKDF (reference sequence). This CDR3 has 16 amino acids. The V gene lost 1 base and the J gene lost 1 base, with 11 bases spanning the gap. The CDR3 spells CATSRAWTESGNTIYF. CDR3 DNA: TGTGCCACCAGCAGAGCTTGGACGGAGTCTGGAAACACCATATATTTT. Supplemented by reference TRBV15 and TRBJ1-3, the full variable domain reads DAMVIQNPRYQVTQFGKPVTLSCSQTLNHNVMYWYQQKSSQAPKLLFHYYDKDFNNEADTPDNFQSRRPNTSFCFLDIRSPGLGDTAMYLCATSRAWTESGNTIYFGEGSWLTVV.

The chain has TRBV7-3 and TRBJ2-5, with D maybe TRBD2 (6 bases). Germline V gives CDR1 SGHTA, CDR2 FQGTGA. Trimming stripped 0 bases from V and 0 bases from J, with 8 bases between. This CDR3 has 15 amino acids. CDR3 coding DNA: TGTGCCAGCAGCTTAACCTCGGGGGACCAAGAGACCCAGTACTTC. Translation: CASSLTSGDQETQYF.